This TCR beta chain emerged from a study of T cells after yellow fever vaccination. Study-wide background: Researchers used SMART-Seq v4 Ultra Low Input to prepare fractions that had low cell numbers. Study observations and caveats: Primary-vaccination clones mostly resurfaced post-booster (about 95% CD4, more than 80% CD8). FACS-sorted repertoires could harbor abundant contaminating bulk-population clonotypes.

Conversion of TCR transcripts into cDNA relied on 5'RACE template switching, which added a universal primer site and UMIs. TCRdb fed the 5' RACE reads into MiXCR, producing one record per CDR3 protein. Here the sample spans about 310,000 distinct CDR3 sequences, approximately 3.9% being singletons. This CDR3 has 14 residues. Germline assignment: CDR1 MNHEY and CDR2 SMNVEV (reference sequence). The V segment lost 7 bases and the J segment 5 bases; nucleotides outside the gene matches: 5. There are many counts of this clonotype. What it binds is unknown. The V and J genes are TRBV27 and TRBJ2-2, with TRBD1 matching 9 bases. This sequence originates from a man between 18 and 29 years old who received the YFV17D yellow fever vaccine. The sequencing here drew on PBMCs, taken on the day of the yellow fever booster vaccination. In DNA form, the CDR3 reads TGTGCCAGCAACCGACAGGGGGAAACCGGGGAGCTGTTTTTT. It yields the protein CASNRQGETGELFF.